The 7 T cell receptor beta chains below were found in one sample sequenced in a study of tissue T cells after allogeneic stem cell transplantation. Clones were sequenced by immunoSEQ multiplex PCR, and TCRdb holds only the in-frame ones, with some missing. The data contain over 5,000 clones, roughly 69% of them singletons. The specimen was tissue from the stomach, collected at autopsy. Receptors were obtained from a woman between 18 and 55 years old with breast cancer.

The chain couples TRBV12-3 or TRBV12-4 to TRBJ2-3; D gene unclear. V gave up 7 bases and J gave up 2 bases, with 10 bases separating them. This CDR3 has 13 residues. The DNA of the CDR3 is TGTGCCAGCAACTTAAGGCACACAGATACGCAGTATTTT. It specifies CASNLRHTDTQYF.

The chain uses TRBV12-5 and TRBJ2-7, with 7 bases that match TRBD1. This CDR3 spans 15 amino acids. With V trimmed by 8 bases and J by 2 bases, 12 bases remained unmatched. The germline gives CDR1 LGHNT, CDR2 FRNRAP. CDR3 region: CASYRPGQTAYEQYF. CDR3 DNA sequence: TGTGCTAGTTACCGTCCGGGACAGACAGCCTACGAGCAGTACTTC.

J is TRBJ2-6 and V is TRBV9; D is perhaps TRBD2 (6 bases). This CDR3 spans 16 amino acids. Germline values: CDR1 SGDLS, CDR2 YYNGEE. Trimming took 1 base from V and 2 from J, leaving 10 bases between them. The CDR3 nucleotides are TGTGCCAGCAGCGTATTCTGGGGGGCTGGGGCCAACGTCCTGACTTTC. It is translated as CASSVFWGAGANVLTF.

The chain carries TRBV12-3 or TRBV12-4 and TRBJ1-1; unclear D gene. Trimming removed 2 bases at V and 5 bases at J, with 9 bases between. CDR3 length: 13 residues. The CDR3 DNA sequence: TGTGCCAGCAGTTTAATCGAGTCAACTGAAGCTTTCTTT. This codes for CASSLIESTEAFF.

This clone was counted once. V and J are TRBV7-9 and TRBJ2-3; D gene uncertain. There are 15 residues in the CDR3. V shed 3 bases and J shed 1 base, with 11 bases lying between them. Germline values: CDR1 SEHNR, CDR2 FQNEAQ (reference sequence). CDR3: CASSFPVGGTDTQYF. The CDR3 coding sequence is TGTGCCAGCAGCTTCCCCGTTGGGGGCACAGATACGCAGTATTTT.

There are a few counts of this clone. The CDR3 DNA is TGTGCCAGCAGCCAAGATTCCAGGGGTGTGTTCTTC. As protein: CASSQDSRGVFF. The V and J genes are TRBV3-1 (or the pseudogene TRBV3-2) and TRBJ2-1, with a possible D match to TRBD1 (6 bases). The V end lost 0 bases, the J end lost 15 bases, and 12 bases lay between the germline ends. CDR3 length: 12 amino acids. Germline V CDR1 and CDR2: LGHDT, YNNKEL (reference sequence).

This clone was seen more than once but under ten times. The V and J genes are TRBV27 and TRBJ2-3; tentative D call: TRBD1 (6 bases). This CDR3 region has 15 residues. The germline gives CDR1 MNHEY, CDR2 SMNVEV (reference sequence). V was clipped by 0 bases and J by 3 bases, with 10 bases between them. The CDR3: CASSLSMGATDTQYF. The DNA of the CDR3 is TGTGCCAGCAGTTTATCTATGGGGGCTACAGATACGCAGTATTTT.